The 15 T cell receptor beta chains presented below share a single source sample, sequenced in a study of human T cells and chemical hapten exposure. As for time point: healthy volunteer bleed at 2 weeks. RNA extraction used unfractionated whole blood as the source of total RNA. TCRdb re-called the RACE reads through MiXCR, storing one row per CDR3 protein. The sample lists tens of thousands of distinct CDR3 sequences; roughly 4.2% were seen once. The sequenced sample consisted of whole blood. Source of these receptors: a human donor in good health. Some clones in this sample may be carry-over from other donors' samples.

This clonotype was counted many times. The rearrangement joins TRBV28 to TRBJ2-5, with TRBD1 identical over 9 bases. Losses at the gene ends were 6 bases for V and 4 bases for J; bases not matched to a gene: 6. Germline CDR1 is MDHEN and CDR2 is SYDVKM. CDR3 size: 14 residues. CDR3 DNA: TGTGCCAGCAGCCCATGGACAGGGGCAGAGACCCAGTACTTC. This sequence encodes CASSPWTGAETQYF.

The genes are TRBV30 and TRBJ2-2; possibly TRBD1 for D (5 bases). V was pared by 3 bases and J by 4 bases, with 15 bases between. CDR1 and CDR2 (germline): GTSNPN, SVGIG (reference sequence). The CDR3 is 15 amino acids. Here the CDR3 reads CAWSHRTGPTGELFF. In DNA form, the CDR3 reads TGTGCCTGGAGCCATAGAACAGGACCCACCGGGGAGCTGTTTTTT.

This clonotype was picked up many times. The rearrangement links TRBV24-1 to TRBJ2-1, with TRBD2 matching over 7 bases. J lost 4 bases, V lost 7 bases, and 9 bases had no gene match. This CDR3 contains 15 residues. Germline CDR1 is KGHDR and CDR2 is SFDVKD. The CDR3 sequence is CATSPVGGGYNEQFF. As DNA, the CDR3 is TGTGCCACCAGCCCGGTTGGGGGGGGATACAATGAGCAGTTCTTC.

This clonotype has only a few counts. The J gene is TRBJ2-1, the V gene TRBV7-2; tentative D call: TRBD1 (5 bases). V gave up 3 bases and J gave up 9 bases, with 6 bases separating them. This CDR3 comprises 11 residues. Germline-derived CDR1 and CDR2 are SGHTA and FQGNSA. The CDR3 bases are TGTGCCAGCAGCTTTGGGGCTGAGCAGTTCTTC. Residues: CASSFGAEQFF.

This clonotype appeared many times. The chain recombines TRBV30 with TRBJ1-6; D not certain. With 5 bases removed from V and 7 bases from J, the gap between germline ends came to 18 bases. Looked up from germline, CDR1 is GTSNPN and CDR2 is SVGIG (reference sequence). The CDR3 contains 15 residues. CDR3 amino acids: CAWRSRSTWNSPLHF. As DNA, the CDR3 is TGTGCCTGGCGGTCGAGGAGCACCTGGAATTCACCCCTCCACTTT.

This clonotype appeared a few times. J is TRBJ1-6 and V is TRBV12-3 or TRBV12-4; D unclear. This CDR3 spans 17 amino acids. The ends were cut back, 5 bases at V and 0 bases at J, with 14 bases in the middle. The chain's CDR3 is CASSPRTRSSYNSPLHF. The CDR3 DNA reads TGTGCCAGCAGTCCGAGGACTCGGAGCTCCTATAATTCACCCCTCCACTTT.

The rearrangement joins TRBV12-3 or TRBV12-4 to TRBJ1-5; 7 positions match TRBD1. Germline trimming cut 5 bases from V and 9 bases from J; bases unmatched to any gene: 10. This CDR3 contains 14 residues. CDR3 coding DNA: TGTGCCAGCAGTCGCCGGGACAGAGACAGGCCCCAGCATTTT. Protein product: CASSRRDRDRPQHF.

The chain is built from TRBV7-3 and TRBJ1-1, with 7 positions matching TRBD1. The CDR3 extends over 15 amino acids. Germline loops: CDR1 SGHTA, CDR2 FQGTGA. The V gene end was trimmed by 2 bases and the J gene end by 0 bases; junction bases not matched to a gene: 3. CDR3 sequence (DNA): TGTGCCAGCAGCTTACAGGGGGGTGTGAACACTGAAGCTTTCTTT. This sequence encodes CASSLQGGVNTEAFF.

There are a few counts of this clonotype. V and J are TRBV3-1 and TRBJ2-1; TRBD1 or TRBD2 may be the D gene (6 bases each). The V gene's germline CDR1 is LGHDT and CDR2 YNNKEL (reference sequence). The ends were cut back, 4 bases at V and 5 bases at J, with 18 bases in the middle. The CDR3 runs 16 residues. CDR3 nucleotides: TGTGCCAGCAGCCGAAGGGGGGCTAGACGGGACAATGAGCAGTTCTTC. Amino acids: CASSRRGARRDNEQFF.

Regarding this clonotype: This may be a read error: a much more frequent sequence differs by one nucleotide. The conserved closing phenylalanine or tryptophan is absent in this CDR3, likely reflecting a read error. The chain recombines TRBV24-1 with TRBJ1-6; the D is unclear. Deletions cut 6 bases from V and 3 bases from J, with 5 bases between. Germline V gene lookup returns CDR1 KGHDR and CDR2 SFDVKD. This CDR3 region has 13 residues. The CDR3 coding sequence is TGTGCCACCAGTCCGGGCTATAATTCACCCCTCCACTCT. Encoded protein: CATSPGYNSPLHS.

The table lists this clonotype with a few counts. CDR3 nucleotides: TGTGCCAGCTCATCGACAGGGGGCACGAACACTGAAGCTTTCTTT. Translated, it gives CASSSTGGTNTEAFF. The chain uses TRBV18 and TRBJ1-1; 10 nucleotides match TRBD1. The CDR3 has 15 amino acids. The V gene's germline CDR1 is KGHSH and CDR2 LQKENI. The junction had 4 bases not matched to a gene; V was cut back by 5 bases and J by 1 base.

This clonotype was observed many times. The genes are TRBV3-1 and TRBJ1-1; D not certain. The V gene's germline CDR1 is LGHDT and CDR2 YNNKEL (reference sequence). CDR3 length: 14 amino acids. V shed 1 base and J shed 0 bases, with 6 bases lying between them. The CDR3 coding sequence is TGTGCCAGCAGCCAAGGGTGGGTGAACACTGAAGCTTTCTTT. This sequence encodes CASSQGWVNTEAFF.

This clonotype came up many times. The chain recombines TRBV28 with TRBJ2-3; 11 nucleotides align to TRBD2. Germline trimming cut 3 bases from V and 7 bases from J; bases unmatched to any gene: 15. Looked up from germline, CDR1 is MDHEN and CDR2 is SYDVKM. The CDR3 sequence is 18 residues long. The CDR3 DNA follows: TGTGCCAGCAGTTTGAATATTCGGGCTAGCGGGAGGACAAATACGCAGTATTTT. Translation gives CASSLNIRASGRTNTQYF.

The V gene is TRBV10-2, the J gene TRBJ2-2, with D possibly called TRBD1 or TRBD2 (5 bases each). The CDR3 is made up of 17 amino acids. Germline CDR1 and CDR2: WSHSY and SAAADI. Trimming removed 2 bases at V and 5 bases at J, with 18 bases between. The CDR3 DNA follows: TGCGCCAGCAGTGAGCCCCAAACCGCCAGGGAGACCGGGGAGCTGTTTTTT. Its protein product is CASSEPQTARETGELFF.

The gene calls are TRBV5-1 and TRBJ2-5; TRBD2 is a possible D gene (5 bases). Germline CDR1 reads SGHRS; CDR2 reads YFSETQ. The CDR3 sequence is 16 residues long. V lost 4 bases and J 5 bases, leaving 21 bases between the germline ends. DNA for the CDR3: TGCGCCAGCAGCCCGGCCCCCCCTAAGGGCGGGGAGACCCAGTACTTC. Translated: CASSPAPPKGGETQYF.